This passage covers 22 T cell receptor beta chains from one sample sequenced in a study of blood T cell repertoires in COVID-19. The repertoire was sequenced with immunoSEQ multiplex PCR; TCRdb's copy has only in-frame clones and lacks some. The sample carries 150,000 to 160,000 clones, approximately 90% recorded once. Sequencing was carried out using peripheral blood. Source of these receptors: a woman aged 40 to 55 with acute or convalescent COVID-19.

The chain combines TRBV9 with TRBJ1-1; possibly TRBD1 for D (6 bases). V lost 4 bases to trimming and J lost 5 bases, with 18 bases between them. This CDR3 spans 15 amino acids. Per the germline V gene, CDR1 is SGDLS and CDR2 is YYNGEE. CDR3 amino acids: CASSYHMGAKTEAFF. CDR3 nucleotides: TGTGCCAGCAGCTACCACATGGGGGCGAAGACTGAAGCTTTCTTT.

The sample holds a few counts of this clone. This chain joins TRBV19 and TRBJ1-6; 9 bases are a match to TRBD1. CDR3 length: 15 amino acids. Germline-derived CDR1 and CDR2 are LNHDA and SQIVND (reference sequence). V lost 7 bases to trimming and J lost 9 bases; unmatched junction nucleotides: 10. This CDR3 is CASNQDRGYGSPLHF. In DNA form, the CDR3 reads TGTGCCAGTAACCAGGACAGGGGTTATGGTTCACCCCTCCACTTT.

The CDR3 is CASSVGRGRETYNEQFF. CDR3 in DNA: TGTGCCAGCAGCGTAGGTCGCGGGAGGGAAACCTACAATGAGCAGTTCTTC. The V call is TRBV9, the J call TRBJ2-1; TRBD2 agrees at 9 bases. V trimming: 0 bases; J trimming: 2 bases; junction bases outside the gene matches: 6. Germline CDR1 SGDLS, CDR2 YYNGEE. There are 17 residues in the CDR3.

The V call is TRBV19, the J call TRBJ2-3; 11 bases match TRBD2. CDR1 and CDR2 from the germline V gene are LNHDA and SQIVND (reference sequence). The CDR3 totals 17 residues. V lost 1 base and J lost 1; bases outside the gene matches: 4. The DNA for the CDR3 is TGTGCCAGTAGTATAGGTTCGACTAGCGGGGGCACAGATACGCAGTATTTT. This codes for CASSIGSTSGGTDTQYF.

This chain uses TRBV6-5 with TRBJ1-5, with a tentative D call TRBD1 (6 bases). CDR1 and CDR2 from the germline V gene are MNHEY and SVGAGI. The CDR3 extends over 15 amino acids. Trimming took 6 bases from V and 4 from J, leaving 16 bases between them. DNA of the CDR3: TGTGCCAGCAGGACAGTGACAGGCGATAATCAGCCCCAGCATTTT. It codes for CASRTVTGDNQPQHF.

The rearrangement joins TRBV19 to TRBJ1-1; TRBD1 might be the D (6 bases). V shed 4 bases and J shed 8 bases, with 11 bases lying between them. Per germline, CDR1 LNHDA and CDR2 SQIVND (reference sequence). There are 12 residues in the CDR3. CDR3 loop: CASSTRQVEAFF. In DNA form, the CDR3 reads TGTGCCAGTAGTACCCGACAGGTGGAAGCTTTCTTT. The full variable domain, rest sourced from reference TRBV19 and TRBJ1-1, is DGGITQSPKYLFRKEGQNVTLSCEQNLNHDAMYWYRQDPGQGLRLIYYSQIVNDFQKGDIAEGYSVSREKKESFPLTVTSAQKNPTAFYLCASSTRQVEAFFGQGTRLTVV.

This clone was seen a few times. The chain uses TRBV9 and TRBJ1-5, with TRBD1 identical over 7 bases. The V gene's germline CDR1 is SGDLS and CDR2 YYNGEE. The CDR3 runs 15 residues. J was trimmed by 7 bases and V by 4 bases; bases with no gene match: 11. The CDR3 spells CASSLTAGGEQPQHF. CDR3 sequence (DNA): TGTGCCAGCAGCTTAACGGCAGGGGGTGAGCAGCCCCAGCATTTT.

The CDR3 protein is CASSQATDYNEQFF. The CDR3 DNA follows: TGTGCCAGCAGCCAAGCGACAGATTACAATGAGCAGTTCTTC. This sequence joins TRBV3-1 (or the pseudogene TRBV3-2) and TRBJ2-1; maybe TRBD1 (5 bases). Germline V gene sequence: CDR1 LGHDT, CDR2 YNNKEL (reference sequence). V dropped 1 base and J dropped 4 bases, with 8 bases sitting between them. The CDR3 extends over 14 amino acids.

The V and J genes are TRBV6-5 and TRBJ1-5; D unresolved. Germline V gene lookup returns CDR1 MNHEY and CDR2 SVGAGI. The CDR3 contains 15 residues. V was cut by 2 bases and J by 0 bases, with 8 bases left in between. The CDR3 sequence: CASSYIGGSNQPQHF. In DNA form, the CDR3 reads TGTGCCAGCAGTTACATCGGCGGTAGCAATCAGCCCCAGCATTTT.

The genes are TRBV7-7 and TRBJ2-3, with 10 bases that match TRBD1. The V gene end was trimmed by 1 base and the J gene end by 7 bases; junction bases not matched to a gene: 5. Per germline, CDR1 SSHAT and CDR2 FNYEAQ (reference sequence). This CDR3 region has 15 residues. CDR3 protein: CASSLGQGAVHTQYF. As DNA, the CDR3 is TGTGCCAGCAGCTTAGGACAGGGGGCTGTTCATACGCAGTATTTT.

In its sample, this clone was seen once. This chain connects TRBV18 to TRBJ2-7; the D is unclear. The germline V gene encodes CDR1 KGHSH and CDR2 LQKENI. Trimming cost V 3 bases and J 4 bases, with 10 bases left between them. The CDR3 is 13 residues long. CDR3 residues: CASSPQELYEQYF. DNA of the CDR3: TGTGCCAGCTCACCCCAGGAACTTTACGAGCAGTACTTC.

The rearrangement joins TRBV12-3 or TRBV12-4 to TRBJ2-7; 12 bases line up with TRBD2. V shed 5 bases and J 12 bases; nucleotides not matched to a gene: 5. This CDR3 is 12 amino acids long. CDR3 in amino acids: CASSPSGGVRYF. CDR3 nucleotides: TGTGCCAGCAGTCCTAGCGGGGGGGTACGGTACTTC.

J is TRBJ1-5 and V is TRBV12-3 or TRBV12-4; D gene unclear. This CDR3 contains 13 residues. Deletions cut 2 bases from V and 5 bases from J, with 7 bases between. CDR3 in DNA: TGTGCCAGCAGTTTAACATCCTATCAGCCCCAGCATTTT. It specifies CASSLTSYQPQHF.

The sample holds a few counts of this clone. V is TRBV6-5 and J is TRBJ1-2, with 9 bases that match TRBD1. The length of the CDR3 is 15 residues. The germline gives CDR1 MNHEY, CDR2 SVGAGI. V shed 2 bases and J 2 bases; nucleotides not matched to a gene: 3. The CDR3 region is CASSYRTGENYGYTF. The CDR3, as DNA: TGTGCCAGCAGTTACAGGACAGGGGAGAACTATGGCTACACCTTC.

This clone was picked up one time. For the CDR3, the DNA is TGTGCCATCAGCCACGACAGGGAAGAGACCCAGTACTTC. Protein product: CAISHDREETQYF. This sequence joins TRBV10-3 and TRBJ2-5; 7 bases map to TRBD1. Germline CDR1 is ENHRY and CDR2 is SYGVKD. This CDR3 contains 13 residues. V lost 6 bases to trimming and J lost 3 bases; unmatched junction nucleotides: 4.

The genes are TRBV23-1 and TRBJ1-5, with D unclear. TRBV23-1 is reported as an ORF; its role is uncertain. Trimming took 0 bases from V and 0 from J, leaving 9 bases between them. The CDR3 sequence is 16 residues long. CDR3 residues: CASSQSGEDSNQPQHF. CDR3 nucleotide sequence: TGCGCCAGCAGTCAATCCGGAGAAGATAGCAATCAGCCCCAGCATTTT.

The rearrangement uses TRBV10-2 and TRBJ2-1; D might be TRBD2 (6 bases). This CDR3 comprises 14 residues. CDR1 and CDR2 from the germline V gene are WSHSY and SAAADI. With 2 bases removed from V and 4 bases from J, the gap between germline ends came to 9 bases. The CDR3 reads CASSEGRLYNEQFF. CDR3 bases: TGCGCCAGCAGTGAGGGGAGGTTATACAATGAGCAGTTCTTC.

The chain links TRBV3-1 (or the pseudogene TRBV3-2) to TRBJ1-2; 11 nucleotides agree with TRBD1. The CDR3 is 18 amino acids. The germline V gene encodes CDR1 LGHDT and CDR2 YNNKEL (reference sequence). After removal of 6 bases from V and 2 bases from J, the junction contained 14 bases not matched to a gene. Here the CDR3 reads CASRPPGQGDIPNYGYTF. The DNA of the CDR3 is TGTGCCAGCAGGCCCCCGGGACAGGGGGACATACCCAACTATGGCTACACCTTC.

Here the CDR3 reads CASSPTGQGFGTHFEQYF. The CDR3 nucleotides read TGTGCCAGCAGCCCGACGGGACAGGGGTTTGGTACACATTTCGAGCAGTACTTC. V gene TRBV14 combines with J gene TRBJ2-7, with 10 nucleotides matching TRBD1. The CDR3 runs 18 residues. Trimming removed 4 bases from V and 6 bases from J; junction bases left unmatched: 18. The V gene's germline CDR1 is SGHDN and CDR2 FVKESK.

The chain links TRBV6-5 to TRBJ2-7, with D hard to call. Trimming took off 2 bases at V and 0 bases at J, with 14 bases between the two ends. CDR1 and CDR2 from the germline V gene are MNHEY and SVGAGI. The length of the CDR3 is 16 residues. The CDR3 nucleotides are TGTGCCAGCAGTTACGACTTTAATTGGAGCTCCTACGAGCAGTACTTC. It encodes CASSYDFNWSSYEQYF.

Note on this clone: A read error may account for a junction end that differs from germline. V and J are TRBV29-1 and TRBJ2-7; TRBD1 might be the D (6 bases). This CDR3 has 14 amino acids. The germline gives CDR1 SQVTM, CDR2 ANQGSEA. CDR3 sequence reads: CSVEGWDNSYGQYF. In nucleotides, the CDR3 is TGCAGCGTTGAAGGGTGGGACAACTCCTACGGGCAGTACTTC.

This CDR3 reads CASRTWVGAPQDTEAFF. DNA for the CDR3: TGTGCCAGCAGAACGTGGGTGGGGGCCCCCCAAGACACTGAAGCTTTCTTT. This rearrangement joins TRBV28 to TRBJ1-1; D perhaps matches TRBD1 (6 bases). V shed 6 bases and J shed 3 bases, with 23 bases lying between them. The CDR3 is made up of 17 amino acids. The germline V gene has CDR1 MDHEN and CDR2 SYDVKM. Looking up the rest from reference TRBV28 and TRBJ1-1 gives the full variable domain: DVKVTQSSRYLVKRTGEKVFLECVQDMDHENMFWYRQDPGLGLRLIYFSYDVKMKEKGDIPEGYSVSREKKERFSLILESASTNQTSMYLCASRTWVGAPQDTEAFFGQGTRLTVV.